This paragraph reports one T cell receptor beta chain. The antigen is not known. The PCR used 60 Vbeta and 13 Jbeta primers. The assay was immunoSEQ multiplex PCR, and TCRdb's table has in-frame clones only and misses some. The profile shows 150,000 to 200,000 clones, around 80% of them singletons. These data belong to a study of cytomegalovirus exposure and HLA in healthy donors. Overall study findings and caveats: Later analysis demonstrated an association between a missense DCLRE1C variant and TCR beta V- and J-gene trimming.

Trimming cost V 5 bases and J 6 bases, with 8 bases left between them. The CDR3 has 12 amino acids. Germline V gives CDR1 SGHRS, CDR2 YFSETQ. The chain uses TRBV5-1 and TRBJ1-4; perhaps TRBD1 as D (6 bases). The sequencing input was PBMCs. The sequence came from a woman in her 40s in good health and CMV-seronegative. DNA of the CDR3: TGCGCCAGCAGGACAGGAGATGAAAAACTGTTTTTT. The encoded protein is CASRTGDEKLFF.